These 21 T cell receptor beta chains share one sample of origin, sequenced in a study of cytomegalovirus exposure and HLA in healthy donors. The PCR was carried out with 60 Vbeta primers and 13 Jbeta primers. TCRdb's copy holds only in-frame clones and misses some; the assay was immunoSEQ multiplex PCR. The sample consists of some 120,000 clones, over 70% of them appearing once. The sample consisted of PBMCs. The receptors derive from a middle-aged woman in good health and CMV-seronegative.

Here the CDR3 DNA reads TGTGCCAGCCAAACGGGGGGGGCGGCGGGAGAGACCCAGTACTTC. Amino acid sequence: CASQTGGAAGETQYF. This rearrangement joins TRBV5-4 to TRBJ2-5, with TRBD2 matching over 8 bases. Losses at the gene ends were 7 bases for V and 4 bases for J; bases not matched to a gene: 12. The CDR3 is made up of 15 amino acids. CDR1 is SGHNT and CDR2 is YYREEE in the germline V gene (reference sequence).

This CDR3 is CASSQGERNQETQYF. Written as DNA, the CDR3 is TGTGCCAGCAGCCAAGGGGAGAGAAACCAAGAGACCCAGTACTTC. V usage is TRBV4-2 and J usage is TRBJ2-5, with D possibly matching TRBD2 (5 bases). CDR3 length: 15 residues. Trimming removed 1 base at V and 0 bases at J, with 9 bases between. Germline V gene lookup returns CDR1 LGHNA and CDR2 YNFKEQ.

The chain uses TRBV5-4 and TRBJ2-7, with TRBD1 as a possible D gene (6 bases). The germline gives CDR1 SGHNT, CDR2 YYREEE (reference sequence). The CDR3 has 13 residues. V was shortened by 2 bases and J by 4 bases, with 10 bases between the two germline ends. The CDR3 loop is CASSFKQGYEQYF. The CDR3 DNA follows: TGTGCCAGCAGCTTTAAACAGGGATACGAGCAGTACTTC. Full variable domain (missing parts from reference TRBV5-4 and TRBJ2-7): ETGVTQSPTHLIKTRGQQVTLRCSSQSGHNTVSWYQQALGQGPQFIFQYYREEENGRGNFPPRFSGLQFPNYSSELNVNALELDDSALYLCASSFKQGYEQYFGPGTRLTVT.

The gene calls are TRBV5-1 and TRBJ2-1, with a weak D call TRBD2 (6 bases). V was trimmed by 4 bases and J by 6 bases, leaving 11 bases between them. Germline CDR1 SGHRS, CDR2 YFSETQ. This CDR3 spans 13 amino acids. As DNA, the CDR3 is TGCGCCAGCAGCCCCCGGGACTCCAATGAGCAGTTCTTC. It translates to CASSPRDSNEQFF.

The V and J genes are TRBV4-2 and TRBJ2-7, with TRBD2 matching over 11 bases. The germline V gene has CDR1 LGHNA and CDR2 YNFKEQ. J was trimmed by 4 bases and V by 2 bases; bases with no gene match: 7. The CDR3 has 16 residues. CDR3 nucleotide sequence: TGTGCCAGCAGCCAACCACTAGCGGGAGACGTTTACGAGCAGTACTTC. This encodes CASSQPLAGDVYEQYF.

V usage is TRBV27 and J usage is TRBJ1-3, with D unresolved. Germline CDR1 is MNHEY and CDR2 is SMNVEV (reference sequence). V was shortened by 6 bases and J by 0 bases, with 6 bases between the two germline ends. The CDR3 consists of 13 residues. The CDR3 is CASRAASGNTIYF. CDR3 bases: TGTGCCAGCAGGGCGGCCTCTGGAAACACCATATATTTT.

The chain combines TRBV2 with TRBJ2-7, with TRBD2 matching 8 bases. V was clipped by 11 bases and J by 3 bases; unmatched bases: 18. This CDR3 is 16 amino acids long. Germline lookup yields CDR1 SNHLY and CDR2 FYNNEI. CDR3 loop: CAGKGVLGGGLYEQYF. The DNA for the CDR3 is TGTGCCGGCAAGGGTGTCCTGGGCGGGGGGCTCTACGAGCAGTACTTC.

This chain uses TRBV5-8 with TRBJ1-5; D is unresolved. Germline CDR1 is SGHTS and CDR2 is YDEGEE. This CDR3 comprises 13 residues. V lost 4 bases, J lost 5 bases, and 10 bases lay in between. The CDR3 coding sequence is TGTGCCAGCAGCGGAGGCAACGATCAGCCCCAGCATTTT. It yields the protein CASSGGNDQPQHF. The entire variable domain, with the rest obtained from reference TRBV5-8 and TRBJ1-5, is as follows: EAGVTQSPTHLIKTRGQQATLRCSPISGHTSVYWYQQALGLGLQFLLWYDEGEERNRGNFPPRFSGRQFPNYSSELNVNALELEDSALYLCASSGGNDQPQHFGDGTRLSIL.

The chain carries TRBV21-1 and TRBJ2-1; the table's TRBD2 call for D was not verified on the DNA. TRBV21-1 is a documented pseudogene. The CDR3 length is 18 residues. The CDR3 loop is CASSKPSGGGSSYNEQFF. The CDR3 DNA is TGTGCCAGCAGCAAGCCTAGCGGGGGGGGAAGCTCCTACAATGAGCAGTTCTTC.

The chain carries TRBV5-5 and TRBJ2-2; 10 bases agree with TRBD1. The CDR3 totals 14 residues. The germline CDR1 and CDR2 sequences are SGHKS and YYEKEE (reference sequence). Trimming took 4 bases from V and 3 from J; bases not matched to a gene: 0. CDR3 in amino acids: CASSGTGDTGELFF. As DNA, the CDR3 is TGTGCCAGCAGCGGGACAGGGGACACCGGGGAGCTGTTTTTT. Variable domain in full (rest from reference TRBV5-5 and TRBJ2-2): DAGVTQSPTHLIKTRGQQVTLRCSPISGHKSVSWYQQVLGQGPQFIFQYYEKEERGRGNFPDRFSARQFPNYSSELNVNALLLGDSALYLCASSGTGDTGELFFGEGSRLTVL.

This clone appeared once. The same CDR3 can be traced to other DNA sequences in this sample. The chain employs TRBV27 and TRBJ2-2; 8 nucleotides align to TRBD1. The CDR3 totals 15 residues. V shed 3 bases and J 1 base; nucleotides not matched to a gene: 1. Germline V gene lookup returns CDR1 MNHEY and CDR2 SMNVEV (reference sequence). CDR3 in amino acids: CASSLGTGNTGELFF. The CDR3 nucleotides read TGTGCCAGCAGTTTGGGGACAGGGAACACCGGGGAGCTGTTTTTT.

This chain uses TRBV7-2 with TRBJ2-5; the match to TRBD1 covers 10 bases. The CDR3 length is 14 residues. Germline V gives CDR1 SGHTA, CDR2 FQGNSA. V shed 5 bases, J shed 1 base, and the junction held 1 base outside the gene matches. The CDR3 region is CASSRDRGQETQYF. CDR3 bases: TGTGCCAGCAGCCGGGACAGGGGCCAAGAGACCCAGTACTTC.

The V call is TRBV11-2, the J call TRBJ2-5, with D possibly matching TRBD1 (6 bases). CDR1 SGHAT and CDR2 FQNNGV come from the germline V gene. The CDR3 contains 14 residues. Trimming shortened V by 4 bases and J by 2 bases, and 11 bases separated the two germline ends. In DNA form, the CDR3 reads TGTGCCAGCAGCTCCCAACAGGGACAAGAGACCCAGTACTTC. This translates into CASSSQQGQETQYF.

The genes are TRBV6-6 and TRBJ2-3; 8 bases line up with TRBD2. Germline V gene sequence: CDR1 MNHNY, CDR2 SVGAGI (reference sequence). The CDR3 is 15 amino acids. The trim removed 0 bases at V and 1 base at J, leaving 0 bases unmatched. The CDR3 is CASSYSTSGTDTQYF. CDR3 nucleotide sequence: TGTGCCAGCAGTTACTCGACTAGCGGCACAGATACGCAGTATTTT.

This chain connects TRBV5-4 to TRBJ1-2, with D unresolved. This CDR3 comprises 11 residues. Germline V CDR1 and CDR2: SGHNT, YYREEE (reference sequence). Trimming removed 1 base from V and 6 bases from J, with 4 bases in between. CDR3 region: CASSLTDGYTF. The CDR3 DNA reads as TGTGCCAGCAGCTTGACGGATGGCTACACCTTC.

V and J are TRBV30 and TRBJ1-1; possibly TRBD1 for D (5 bases). The germline V gene encodes CDR1 GTSNPN and CDR2 SVGIG (reference sequence). This CDR3 is 14 amino acids long. Deletions cut 1 base from V and 4 bases from J, with 13 bases between. The CDR3 sequence is CAWSDNRRLTEAFF. The CDR3 DNA reads TGTGCCTGGAGTGACAACAGGCGTCTCACTGAAGCTTTCTTT.

V and J are TRBV19 and TRBJ2-7; 10 bases fit TRBD1. Germline V gene lookup returns CDR1 LNHDA and CDR2 SQIVND (reference sequence). The CDR3 is 13 residues long. V lost 6 bases to trimming and J lost 7 bases; unmatched junction nucleotides: 6. The CDR3: CASSRTGGREQYF. The CDR3, as DNA: TGTGCCAGTAGCAGGACAGGGGGTCGGGAGCAGTACTTC.

The chain links TRBV9 to TRBJ2-2; TRBD1 matches 9 bases. V lost 1 base to trimming and J lost 3 bases; unmatched junction nucleotides: 7. The CDR3 is 17 residues long. The germline CDR1 and CDR2 sequences are SGDLS and YYNGEE. The CDR3 DNA reads TGTGCCAGCAGCGTAAGATGGGGACAGGGAGACACCGGGGAGCTGTTTTTT. Protein product: CASSVRWGQGDTGELFF.

The genes are TRBV5-6 and TRBJ1-4; D remains unclear. The CDR3 sequence is 15 residues long. V dropped 0 bases and J dropped 8 bases, with 14 bases sitting between them. In germline, CDR1 is SGHDT, CDR2 YYEEEE. The CDR3 reads CASSLGGEAWEKLFF. In nucleotides, the CDR3 is TGTGCCAGCAGCTTGGGCGGGGAGGCTTGGGAAAAACTGTTTTTT.

The chain combines TRBV2 with TRBJ2-5; TRBD2 aligns across 12 bases. J gave up 1 base and V 0 bases, and 3 bases lay outside the gene matches. Germline values: CDR1 SNHLY, CDR2 FYNNEI. CDR3 length: 17 residues. CDR3 loop: CASSEALAGGVQETQYF. In nucleotides, the CDR3 is TGTGCCAGCAGTGAAGCGCTAGCGGGAGGGGTCCAAGAGACCCAGTACTTC.

This clone showed up many times. The chain combines TRBV7-7 with TRBJ2-3; 8 positions match TRBD2. The CDR3 is 15 residues long. Germline V gene data show CDR1 as SSHAT and CDR2 as FNYEAQ (reference sequence). V shed 4 bases and J 6 bases; nucleotides not matched to a gene: 9. This chain's CDR3 is CASSSDGGAGDTQYF. In DNA, the CDR3 is TGTGCCAGCAGCTCGGACGGGGGGGCGGGGGATACGCAGTATTTT. Full variable domain (rest looked up from reference TRBV7-7 and TRBJ2-3): GAGVSQSPRYKVTKRGQDVTLRCDPISSHATLYWYQQALGQGPEFLTYFNYEAQPDKSGLPSDRFSAERPEGSISTLTIQRTEQRDSAMYRCASSSDGGAGDTQYFGPGTRLTVL.